Listed below are T cell receptor beta chains from one sample, sequenced in a study of regulatory T cells in long-lasting Graves disease. Each CDR3 protein is one row after TCRdb ran MiXCR on the multiplex PCR reads. The sample contains a few hundred thousand distinct CDR3 sequences, roughly 15% of which appear only once. These data are also associated with another study on T cells in Graves' hyperthyroidism and ophthalmopathy.

Source: peripheral blood mononuclear cells (PBMCs), taken at new diagnosis, from a patient treated with antithyroid drugs. The source of these receptors is a woman aged 50 to 65 with Graves disease. Both conserved end residues are trimmed from each CDR3. The order of the fields is V gene, CDR3 protein.

>TRBV28
ASRRHRTSGANVLT
>TRBV19
ASTRQGNWQETQY
>TRBV24-1
ATSDSTLGEQY
>TRBV19
ASSPRDPQSREKLF
>TRBV5-1
ASSLTGQNTEAF
>TRBV4-1
ASSQGSGQSKETQY
>TRBV4-1
ASSQAWLATYEQY
>TRBV30
AWSGQLQETQY
>TRBV10-2
ASCRAGGPQTQY
>TRBV29-1
SVGSTGRGYEQY
>TRBV28
ASSLGTVGDNEQF
>TRBV10-3
AISRDRDQPQH
>TRBV4-1
ASSRYPGTSGSTYEQY
>TRBV20-1
SARETPGASEQY
>TRBV25-1
ASSGRTGTLRTYEQY
>TRBV28
ASSLPGALAGGGNEQF
>TRBV29-1
SVSWGGSYEQY
>TRBV7-9
ASSLMRASGSGEQF
>TRBV11-3
ASSLGGSCNEQF
>TRBV2
ATSFLAGEQY
>TRBV20-1
SAKKDSLQPPSTDTQY
>TRBV18
ASSPSGFPGGTDTQY
>TRBV13
ASSSFMSGRSNEQF
>TRBV5-1
ASRAASVVYEQY
>TRBV28
ASIRRPDYGYT
>TRBV2
ADRLGSEQY
>TRBV12-3/TRBV12-4
ASSRGGRGPETQY
>TRBV6-2/TRBV6-3
ASSSPTISSVGGELF
>TRBV6-2/TRBV6-3
ASSSRGRGNQPQH
>TRBV4-1
ASSQEPGWDEQY
>TRBV10-1
ASSDRLAENEQF
>TRBV5-8
ASSKRSVLGNTIY
>TRBV5-4
ASSAATAPEAF
>TRBV7-6
ASSLYGQGNTEAF
>TRBV5-1
ASSSMTGFADTQY
>TRBV19
ASSIVIADYEQF
>TRBV5-1
ASSSGTGTDAQY
>TRBV6-4
ASRALAGEKNEQF
>TRBV5-1
ASRTGLNQPQH
>TRBV7-4
ASSLCRTRNTEAF
>TRBV2
ASSADPGLALY
>TRBV6-2/TRBV6-3
ASSYSPGPTSSYNEQF